This T cell receptor (beta chain) was recovered during a study of CD8+ T cells in alopecia areata. Study-level information: Percent affected scalp area, the SALT score, rated treated patients' severity.

Described treatment: oral pan-JAK inhibitor, 5-10 mg twice daily. Those with alopecia areata gave lesional scalp punch biopsies and peripheral blood. The study's findings and limits: Scalp lesions, especially in alopecia totalis/universalis, had higher clonality than normal scalp.

RNA extraction and reverse transcription yielded cDNA as sequencing template. Produced via immunoSEQ multiplex PCR; TCRdb's table is partial and in-frame only. The sample shows 180,000 or so clones, approximately 49% of them seen only once. This clone was detected a few times. The antigen is unknown. The specimen was CD8+ T cells sorted from blood, collected at week 52, from a patient treated with tofacitinib. The receptor was isolated from a human donor with alopecia areata.

The CDR3 DNA is TGCGCCAGCAGCGCTCAGGGGCAAGGTGGCTACACCTTC. Its protein is CASSAQGQGGYTF. This chain links TRBV4-1 with TRBJ1-2; a weak D match, TRBD1 (6 bases). The germline V gene has CDR1 MGHRA and CDR2 YSYEKL. Trimming cost V 5 bases and J 7 bases, with 14 bases left between them. The CDR3 sequence is 13 residues long.